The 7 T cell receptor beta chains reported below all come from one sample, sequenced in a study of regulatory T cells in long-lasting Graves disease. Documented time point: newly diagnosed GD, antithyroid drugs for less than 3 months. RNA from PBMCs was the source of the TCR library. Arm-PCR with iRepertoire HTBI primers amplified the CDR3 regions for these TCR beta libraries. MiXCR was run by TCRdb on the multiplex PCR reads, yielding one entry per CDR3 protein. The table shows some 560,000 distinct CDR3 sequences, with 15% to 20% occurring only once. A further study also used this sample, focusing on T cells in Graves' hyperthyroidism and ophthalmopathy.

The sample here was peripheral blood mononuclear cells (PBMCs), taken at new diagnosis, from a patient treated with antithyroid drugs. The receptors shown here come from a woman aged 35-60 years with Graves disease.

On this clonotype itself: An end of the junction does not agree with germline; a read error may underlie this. The CDR3 spells CASSLGPAGGYSYNEQFF. CDR3 DNA sequence: TGTGCTAGCAGCTTAGGCCCAGCGGGGGGGTACTCCTACAATGAGCAGTTCTTC. The chain has TRBV7-7 and TRBJ2-1; 10 bases are a match to TRBD2. The CDR3 spans 18 residues. The germline V gene has CDR1 SSHAT and CDR2 FNYEAQ (reference sequence).

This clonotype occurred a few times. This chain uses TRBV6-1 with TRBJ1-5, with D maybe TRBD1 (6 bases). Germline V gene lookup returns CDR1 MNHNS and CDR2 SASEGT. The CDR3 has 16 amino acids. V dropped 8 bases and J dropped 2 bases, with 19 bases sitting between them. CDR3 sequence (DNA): TGTGCCAGCCGATACCCCGGGGGCGGAGGCAATCAGCCCCAGCATTTT. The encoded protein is CASRYPGGGGNQPQHF.

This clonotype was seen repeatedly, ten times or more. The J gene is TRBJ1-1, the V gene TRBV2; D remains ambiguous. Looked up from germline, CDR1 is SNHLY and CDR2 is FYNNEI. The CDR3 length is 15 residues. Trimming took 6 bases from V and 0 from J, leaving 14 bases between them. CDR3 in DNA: TGTGCCAGCAGGGCAGAAAAGAAGTTGAACACTGAAGCTTTCTTT. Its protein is CASRAEKKLNTEAFF.

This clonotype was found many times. CDR3 region: CASSTPGRARNEQFF. DNA of the CDR3: TGTGCCAGCAGCACTCCCGGGCGGGCGAGGAATGAGCAGTTCTTC. The chain employs TRBV11-2 and TRBJ2-1; a possible D gene is TRBD2 (5 bases). Deletions cut 5 bases from V and 7 bases from J, with 18 bases between. CDR1 and CDR2 (germline): SGHAT, FQNNGV. CDR3 length equals 15 residues.

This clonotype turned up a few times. The CDR3 sequence is CASSHSGRDYGYTF. The CDR3 nucleotides read TGTGCCAGCAGCCACTCGGGCAGGGACTATGGCTACACCTTC. This chain links TRBV6-2 or TRBV6-3 with TRBJ1-2, with a tentative D call TRBD1 (5 bases). The CDR3 totals 14 residues. Germline CDR1 reads MNHEY; CDR2 reads SVGEGT. V was clipped by 6 bases and J by 3 bases, with 14 bases between them.

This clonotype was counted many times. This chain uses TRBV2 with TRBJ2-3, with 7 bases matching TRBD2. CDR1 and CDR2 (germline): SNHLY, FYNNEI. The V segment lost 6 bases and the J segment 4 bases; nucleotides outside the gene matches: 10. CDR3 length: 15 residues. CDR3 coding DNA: TGTGCCAGCAGCCCTCAACTGGGGGGGGCAGATACGCAGTATTTT. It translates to CASSPQLGGADTQYF.

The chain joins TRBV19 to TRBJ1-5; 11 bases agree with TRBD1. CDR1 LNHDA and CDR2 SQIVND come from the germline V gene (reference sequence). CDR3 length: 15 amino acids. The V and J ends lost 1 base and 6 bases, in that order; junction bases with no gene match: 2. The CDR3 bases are TGTGCCAGTAGTATAGGGGACAGGGGGGGTCAGCCCCAGCATTTT. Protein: CASSIGDRGGQPQHF.